This passage covers 3 T cell receptor beta chains from one sample sequenced in a study of T cells after posttransplantation cyclophosphamide (TCRdb year 2016). To prepare the library, the immunoSEQ multiplex PCR assay was applied. TCRdb obtained this table from immuneACCESS and retained in-frame rearrangements with V and J assigned. These tables miss some clones; where compared with another copy, unresolved V genes account for less than half of the shortfall, and the remainder is unexplained. The sample has tens of thousands of clones on record, under 85% of them singletons. The top ten hold 0.65% of the sample. The sample consisted of memory CD4+ T cells sorted from PBMCs. All receptors come from a woman aged 60-70 years in good health, CMV-negative, and a related stem cell transplant donor.

The chain carries TRBV6-5 and TRBJ1-2, with unresolved D. The V gene's germline CDR1 is MNHEY and CDR2 SVGAGI. The CDR3 spans 13 residues. Deletions cut 5 bases from V and 2 bases from J, with 9 bases between. The DNA of the CDR3 is TGTGCCAGCAGTGAGTCGGGGAACTATGGCTACACCTTC. It translates to CASSESGNYGYTF.

The count of this clone is one. CDR3 in amino acids: CASRKTESSGNTIYF. The CDR3 DNA reads TGTGCCAGTAGAAAGACAGAGAGCTCTGGAAACACCATATATTTT. The chain links TRBV19 to TRBJ1-3; D perhaps matches TRBD1 (5 bases). This CDR3 region has 15 residues. Deletions cut 6 bases from V and 0 bases from J, with 12 bases between. Per the germline V gene, CDR1 is LNHDA and CDR2 is SQIVND (reference sequence).

The gene calls are TRBV28 and TRBJ1-1, with 7 bases matching TRBD1. Germline values: CDR1 MDHEN, CDR2 SYDVKM. After removal of 6 bases from V and 4 bases from J, the junction contained 20 bases not matched to a gene. CDR3 length: 18 amino acids. CDR3 DNA: TGTGCCAGCAGCCTACGCGGGACAGTTCCTGGTTTCGTCACTGAAGCTTTCTTT. As protein: CASSLRGTVPGFVTEAFF. The entire variable domain, with the rest obtained from reference TRBV28 and TRBJ1-1, is as follows: DVKVTQSSRYLVKRTGEKVFLECVQDMDHENMFWYRQDPGLGLRLIYFSYDVKMKEKGDIPEGYSVSREKKERFSLILESASTNQTSMYLCASSLRGTVPGFVTEAFFGQGTRLTVV.